The rows below give T cell receptor beta chains drawn from one sample of a study of blood T cell repertoires in COVID-19. Using immunoSEQ multiplex PCR, the repertoire was profiled, and TCRdb retains in-frame clones only, with some absent. The table records under 350,000 clones, just under 90% of them present only once. Sequencing used peripheral blood. All receptors derive from a woman aged 25 to 39 with COVID-19, enrolled during active disease. CDR3s include the opening cysteine and the closing phenylalanine or tryptophan. A D gene is named only where the DNA matches it firmly. Some rows have no size entry. The others give once, few or many, or a class for an expanded clone.

V	D	J	size	CDR3	DNA
TRBV9	TRBD1	TRBJ2-1	-	CASSAGTGVSLSEQFF	TGTGCCAGCAGCGCTGGGACAGGGGTTTCCTTAAGTGAGCAGTTCTTC
TRBV5-1	TRBD1	TRBJ2-5	-	CASSAPGTGIKETQYF	TGCGCCAGTTCCGCCCCCGGGACAGGGATTAAAGAGACCCAGTACTTC
TRBV28	TRBD1	TRBJ1-1	-	CASSLQGADAFF	TGTGCCAGCAGCCTACAGGGGGCAGACGCTTTCTTT
TRBV19	-	TRBJ2-5	-	CASSTPRGQYF	TGTGCCAGTAGTACCCCCAGGGGCCAGTACTTC
TRBV19	TRBD2	TRBJ2-3	-	CASSLVPGGTSTDTQYF	TGTGCCAGTAGTCTCGTCCCCGGGGGGACTAGCACAGATACGCAGTATTTT
TRBV5-1	TRBD2	TRBJ2-3	-	CASSPGLAGPTDTQYF	TGCGCCAGCAGCCCCGGACTAGCGGGGCCCACAGATACGCAGTATTTT
TRBV18	TRBD1	TRBJ1-6	-	CASSPMTGLGSPLHF	TGTGCCAGCTCACCTATGACAGGGTTAGGTTCACCCCTCCACTTT
TRBV12-3/TRBV12-4	TRBD1	TRBJ1-5	-	CASSPGGGQPQHF	TGTGCCAGCAGCCCAGGGGGTGGACAGCCCCAGCATTTT
TRBV6-5	TRBD1	TRBJ1-6	-	CASSLRDRASPLHF	TGTGCCAGCAGTCTCCGGGACAGGGCTTCACCCCTCCACTTT
TRBV12-5	-	TRBJ2-5	-	CASGLNDPRGTQYF	TGTGCTAGTGGTTTGAACGACCCCCGGGGGACCCAGTACTTC
TRBV11-2	-	TRBJ1-1	-	CASSPRWTDNTEAFF	TGTGCCAGCAGCCCCCGTTGGACAGACAACACTGAAGCTTTCTTT
TRBV24-1	TRBD2	TRBJ2-5	once	CATSDPGLAGGLETQYF	TGTGCCACCAGTGATCCGGGACTAGCGGGGGGGCTAGAGACCCAGTACTTC
TRBV6-5	-	TRBJ2-3	once	CASSYVADTQYF	TGTGCCAGCAGTTACGTCGCAGATACGCAGTATTTT
TRBV14	TRBD1	TRBJ1-2	-	CASSQAPGGQGLGYTF	TGTGCCAGCAGCCAAGCGCCTGGAGGACAGGGATTGGGCTACACCTTC
TRBV5-4	TRBD2	TRBJ2-1	few	CASSAGTSGDNEQFF	TGTGCCAGCAGCGCCGGGACTAGCGGGGATAATGAGCAGTTCTTC
TRBV18	-	TRBJ2-7	-	CASSPRTGSPSYEQYF	TGTGCCAGCTCACCACGTACCGGGTCCCCCTCCTACGAGCAGTACTTC
TRBV19	-	TRBJ2-3	-	CASSRAWDTQYF	TGTGCCAGTAGTAGGGCTTGGGATACGCAGTATTTT
TRBV6-2/TRBV6-3	-	TRBJ2-6	-	CASSNRAGANVLTF	TGTGCCAGCAGCAACAGGGCTGGGGCCAACGTCCTGACTTTC
TRBV19	-	TRBJ1-2	-	CASTYIPQPLNYGYTF	TGTGCCAGTACCTATATCCCACAGCCTCTCAACTATGGCTACACCTTC
TRBV6-2/TRBV6-3	TRBD2	TRBJ2-3	-	CASSKIAGATDTQYF	TGTGCCAGCAGTAAGATAGCGGGGGCCACAGATACGCAGTATTTT
TRBV19	TRBD1	TRBJ1-5	-	CASSGQDHQPQHF	TGTGCCAGTAGCGGACAGGATCATCAGCCCCAGCATTTT
TRBV15	-	TRBJ1-6	-	CATSRDSVSPLHF	TGTGCCACCAGCAGAGATAGTGTTTCCCCCCTCCACTTT